This TCR beta chain was profiled in a study of cytomegalovirus exposure and HLA in healthy donors. Study findings and constraints: As confirmed in vitro, a few CMV-associated chains were specific for CMV antigens.

The PCR ran on 60 Vbeta and 13 Jbeta primers. Here immunoSEQ multiplex PCR was the method, and the copy in TCRdb shows in-frame clones only, minus some. Among about 150,000 clones, roughly 70% were seen once, and the ten largest hold approximately 3%. Comments on this clone: Its cognate antigen is unknown.

The V segment lost 7 bases and the J segment 4 bases; nucleotides outside the gene matches: 6. The CDR3 is 14 residues long. CDR1 and CDR2 from the germline V gene are GTSNPN and SVGIG (reference sequence). This TCR derives from a male donor in good health and CMV-seronegative. This chain connects TRBV30 to TRBJ2-7, with 14 bases that match TRBD2. The sample was PBMCs. The CDR3 spells CALGTSGGLYEQYF. Written as DNA, the CDR3 is TGTGCCTTGGGGACTAGCGGGGGTTTATACGAGCAGTACTTC.